This TCR beta chain is drawn from a study of T cells after yellow fever vaccination. General observations from the study: Clonotypes shared by both compartments, CD4 and CD8, made up a small share. From the bulk population, abundant clonotypes could contaminate and appear within FACS-sorted repertoires. In post-booster samples, most primary-vaccination clones reappeared (just under 97% CD4, about 90% CD8).

This clonotype was seen a few times. What it binds is not known. The V end was cut by 5 bases, the J end by 6 bases, with 13 bases between. The CDR3 is 13 residues long. The study made its TCR cDNA through 5'RACE template switching. That step introduced a universal primer site along with UMIs. MiXCR, applied by TCRdb to the 5' RACE reads, yields one record per CDR3 protein. The sample consists of over 150,000 distinct CDR3 sequences, approximately 6.2% of them appearing once. The chain links TRBV12-3 or TRBV12-4 to TRBJ1-1, with D perhaps matching TRBD1 (5 bases). Material: CD4+ T cells sorted from PBMCs, obtained on the day of the first yellow fever vaccination. This clonotype was obtained from a young man who received the YFV17D yellow fever vaccine. In DNA, the CDR3 is TGTGCCAGCAGTCCCATCCGGGGCGCTGAAGCTTTCTTT. Protein product: CASSPIRGAEAFF.